The next 31 T cell receptor beta chains were all read from a single sample in a study of blood T cell repertoires in COVID-19. Assay used: immunoSEQ multiplex PCR; TCRdb lists only in-frame clones, some missing. Of fewer than 200,000 clones listed, more than 85% are singletons. The specimen was PBMCs or T cells enriched from blood (not recorded which). These receptors came from a human donor with acute COVID-19. The donor label of this sample is uncertain.

V is TRBV10-1 and J is TRBJ2-3, with D possibly TRBD1 on 5 matching bases. Germline V gene data show CDR1 as WNHNN and CDR2 as SYGVQD (reference sequence). The CDR3 spans 18 residues. V lost 6 bases to trimming and J lost 2 bases, with 24 bases between them. CDR3 nucleotide sequence: TGCGCCAGCAGCCCGATGTTCTGGGGCCTTCAGTCCACAGATACGCAGTATTTT. It codes for CASSPMFWGLQSTDTQYF.

This clone was counted a few times. This chain links TRBV6-5 with TRBJ2-7; TRBD1 aligns across 9 bases. There are 12 residues in the CDR3. V shed 6 bases and J 6 bases; nucleotides not matched to a gene: 3. Germline V lookup: CDR1 MNHEY, CDR2 SVGAGI. The DNA of the CDR3 is TGTGCCAGCAGAACAGGGGGCTCCGAGCAGTACTTC. It codes for CASRTGGSEQYF.

This clone was observed a handful of times. The V call is TRBV6-2 or TRBV6-3, the J call TRBJ2-7; 9 bases fit TRBD1. Trimming cost V 6 bases and J 6 bases; bases outside gene matches: 6. CDR3 size: 13 residues. Germline V lookup: CDR1 MNHEY, CDR2 SVGEGT. In DNA form, the CDR3 reads TGTGCCAGCAGCCTGGACAGGGGTGTCGAGCAGTACTTC. Its translation: CASSLDRGVEQYF.

DNA of the CDR3: TGTGCCTGGAGTACACGGGCCTACGAGCAGTACTTC. It translates to CAWSTRAYEQYF. V is TRBV30 and J is TRBJ2-7; D is undetermined. The germline V gene has CDR1 GTSNPN and CDR2 SVGIG (reference sequence). The CDR3 is 12 amino acids. The germline V and J ends were trimmed by 2 bases and 2 bases, with 7 bases remaining between them. Based on the CDR3 plus reference TRBV30 and TRBJ2-7, the full variable domain is SQTIHQWPATLVQPVGSPLSLECTVEGTSNPNLYWYRQAAGRGLQLLFYSVGIGQISSEVPQNLSASRPQDRQFILSSKKLLLSDSGFYLCAWSTRAYEQYFGPGTRLTVT.

The chain is built from TRBV20-1 and TRBJ2-7; 8 bases map to TRBD2. V shed 3 bases, J shed 6 bases, and the junction held 7 bases outside the gene matches. CDR3 length equals 13 residues. The germline gives CDR1 DFQATT, CDR2 SNEGSKA (reference sequence). CDR3 region: CSASSGLAPEQYF. As DNA, the CDR3 is TGCAGTGCTAGTAGCGGACTAGCTCCCGAGCAGTACTTC.

The chain recombines TRBV5-1 with TRBJ2-1; 10 nucleotides match TRBD2. The V segment lost 3 bases and the J segment 4 bases; nucleotides outside the gene matches: 1. The germline V gene encodes CDR1 SGHRS and CDR2 YFSETQ. CDR3 length equals 14 residues. CDR3 residues: CASSWTSGYNEQFF. For the CDR3, the DNA is TGCGCCAGCAGCTGGACTAGCGGTTACAATGAGCAGTTCTTC. Drawing the rest from reference TRBV5-1 and TRBJ2-1, the complete variable domain is KAGVTQTPRYLIKTRGQQVTLSCSPISGHRSVSWYQQTPGQGLQFLFEYFSETQRNKGNFPGRFSGRQFSNSRSEMNVSTLELGDSALYLCASSWTSGYNEQFFGPGTRLTVL.

The rearrangement joins TRBV14 to TRBJ2-3, with 8 bases identical to TRBD2. CDR1 is SGHDN and CDR2 is FVKESK in the germline V gene. V was clipped by 5 bases and J by 1 base; unmatched bases: 2. The CDR3 length is 14 residues. DNA of the CDR3: TGTGCCAGCAGCAGCGGGGGACGCACAGATACGCAGTATTTT. Amino acids: CASSSGGRTDTQYF.

This chain uses TRBV6-5 with TRBJ2-1, with D possibly TRBD1 on 5 matching bases. The CDR3 has 11 residues. Trimming pared 8 bases from V and 9 bases from J, leaving 11 bases between. Germline-derived CDR1 and CDR2 are MNHEY and SVGAGI. This CDR3 is CASVERGEQFF. The CDR3 region has the DNA TGTGCCAGCGTTGAAAGGGGTGAGCAGTTCTTC.

This clone occurred once. This chain connects TRBV23-1 to TRBJ1-4; 8 bases map to TRBD1. TRBV23-1 is marked as an open reading frame, function uncertain. Unmatched junction bases numbered 9, after V lost 2 bases and J lost 1 base. This CDR3 contains 18 residues. The CDR3 nucleotides read TGCGCCAGCAGTCAACCAGGGGGCTTTAAGGGAACTAATGAAAAACTGTTTTTT. Its protein is CASSQPGGFKGTNEKLFF.

In this sample, this clone turned up once. The chain employs TRBV9 and TRBJ2-7; D is perhaps TRBD1 (5 bases). The CDR3 loop spans 16 amino acids. From germline, CDR1 is SGDLS and CDR2 YYNGEE. Trimming cost V 0 bases and J 3 bases, with 16 bases left between them. This chain's CDR3 is CASSVATGPYDYEQYF. CDR3 coding DNA: TGTGCCAGCAGCGTAGCTACAGGACCCTATGACTACGAGCAGTACTTC.

The chain couples TRBV2 to TRBJ1-5, with D perhaps matching TRBD1 (6 bases). Germline V lookup: CDR1 SNHLY, CDR2 FYNNEI. The CDR3 contains 15 residues. Trimming stripped 6 bases from V and 1 base from J, with 13 bases between. CDR3 region: CASRGYRASNQPQHF. The CDR3 DNA reads as TGTGCCAGCAGGGGCTACAGGGCAAGCAATCAGCCCCAGCATTTT.

The genes are TRBV5-4 and TRBJ2-7; the D gene is possibly TRBD1 (6 bases). The V and J ends lost 2 bases and 2 bases respectively, with 20 bases between them. The CDR3 is 17 amino acids. CDR1 SGHNT and CDR2 YYREEE come from the germline V gene (reference sequence). For the CDR3, the DNA is TGTGCCAGCAGCTTCTGGACAGCCTTACAAGGGCCCTACGAGCAGTACTTC. It encodes CASSFWTALQGPYEQYF.

In DNA form, the CDR3 reads TGTGCCATCAGTAGCGGGGGGGACACCGGGGAGCTGTTTTTT. This encodes CAISSGGDTGELFF. The chain is built from TRBV10-3 and TRBJ2-2, with TRBD2 matching over 10 bases. Germline V gene sequence: CDR1 ENHRY, CDR2 SYGVKD. The CDR3 runs to 14 residues. The trim removed 5 bases at V and 3 bases at J, leaving 0 bases unmatched.

The rearrangement uses TRBV4-2 and TRBJ2-3; 11 bases are a match to TRBD2. The CDR3 extends over 17 amino acids. Germline CDR1 is LGHNA and CDR2 is YNFKEQ. The V gene end was trimmed by 0 bases and the J gene end by 2 bases; junction bases not matched to a gene: 4. CDR3 nucleotide sequence: TGTGCCAGCAGCCAAGAAACTAGCGGGAGTTACACAGATACGCAGTATTTT. Its protein product is CASSQETSGSYTDTQYF.

V gene TRBV11-2 combines with J gene TRBJ1-4; 10 nucleotides match TRBD1. The germline gives CDR1 SGHAT, CDR2 FQNNGV. This CDR3 is built from 14 residues. V trimming: 5 bases; J trimming: 6 bases; junction bases outside the gene matches: 3. The CDR3 here is CASSPTGGDEKLFF. The CDR3 DNA is TGTGCCAGCAGCCCGACAGGGGGCGATGAAAAACTGTTTTTT.

The chain carries TRBV6-6 and TRBJ1-1; possibly TRBD1 for D (6 bases). Trimming took 5 bases from V and 1 from J, leaving 8 bases between them. CDR3 size: 13 residues. In germline, CDR1 is MNHNY, CDR2 SVGAGI (reference sequence). The CDR3 spells CASSPGANTEAFF. The CDR3 DNA is TGTGCCAGCAGTCCAGGGGCGAACACTGAAGCTTTCTTT.

The gene calls are TRBV9 and TRBJ1-2; 10 nucleotides line up with TRBD1. From germline, CDR1 is SGDLS and CDR2 YYNGEE. The CDR3 consists of 14 residues. V was clipped by 5 bases and J by 7 bases; unmatched bases: 8. The CDR3 here is CASSPRTGGTGYTF. Here the CDR3 DNA reads TGTGCCAGCAGTCCTCGGACAGGGGGGACTGGCTACACCTTC.

The rearrangement links TRBV25-1 to TRBJ2-5; 7 bases map to TRBD1. Germline V lookup: CDR1 MGHDK, CDR2 SYGVNS. After removal of 6 bases from V and 4 bases from J, the junction contained 5 bases not matched to a gene. The CDR3 is 13 amino acids. The CDR3 loop is CASRPSGGETQYF. DNA for the CDR3: TGTGCCAGCAGGCCTTCAGGGGGAGAGACCCAGTACTTC.

This chain uses TRBV15 with TRBJ2-1, with 11 bases that match TRBD2. The CDR3 is 16 amino acids. From germline, CDR1 is LNHNV and CDR2 YYDKDF (reference sequence). V shed 5 bases, J shed 7 bases, and the junction held 10 bases outside the gene matches. CDR3 region: CATSAASGGNGNEQFF. The DNA for the CDR3 is TGTGCCACCAGCGCGGCTAGCGGGGGGAATGGTAATGAGCAGTTCTTC.

This sequence joins TRBV28 and TRBJ2-1; 7 positions match TRBD2. The CDR3 consists of 15 residues. In germline, CDR1 is MDHEN, CDR2 SYDVKM. V was pared by 5 bases and J by 8 bases, with 12 bases of the junction left unmatched. CDR3 DNA: TGTGCCAGCAGTCCTCCCCGGCAGGGAGGGCATGAGCAGTTCTTC. Translating gives CASSPPRQGGHEQFF.

This clone was found once. The chain combines TRBV9 with TRBJ2-5, with a possible D match to TRBD1 (6 bases). The length of the CDR3 is 13 residues. Germline V gene lookup returns CDR1 SGDLS and CDR2 YYNGEE. Trimming left V 3 bases short and J 5 bases short, with 11 bases between. The CDR3 loop reads CASSGGPKETQYF. The CDR3 region has the DNA TGTGCCAGCAGCGGGGGGCCGAAGGAGACCCAGTACTTC. The full variable domain, its missing parts supplied by reference TRBV9 and TRBJ2-5, is DSGVTQTPKHLITATGQRVTLRCSPRSGDLSVYWYQQSLDQGLQFLIQYYNGEERAKGNILERFSAQQFPDLHSELNLSSLELGDSALYFCASSGGPKETQYFGPGTRLLVL.

J is TRBJ1-2 and V is TRBV6-5; no clear D gene. The CDR3 extends over 13 amino acids. Trimming removed 2 bases at V and 4 bases at J, with 8 bases between. The V gene's germline CDR1 is MNHEY and CDR2 SVGAGI. CDR3 in DNA: TGTGCCAGCAGTTACACAGTAACCTATGGCTACACCTTC. This codes for CASSYTVTYGYTF.

This chain links TRBV6-5 with TRBJ1-2; D remains ambiguous. CDR3 size: 15 residues. Trimming took 3 bases from V and 4 from J, leaving 15 bases between them. Germline assignment: CDR1 MNHEY and CDR2 SVGAGI. The CDR3 sequence: CASSYSAGSFYGYTF. CDR3 DNA sequence: TGTGCCAGCAGTTATTCGGCAGGTTCCTTCTATGGCTACACCTTC.

The chain is built from TRBV5-6 and TRBJ2-7; 11 bases agree with TRBD1. This CDR3 has 13 amino acids. V was clipped by 2 bases and J by 6 bases; unmatched bases: 1. Germline V lookup: CDR1 SGHDT, CDR2 YYEEEE. The CDR3 sequence is CASSLGQGAEQYF. Here the CDR3 DNA reads TGTGCCAGCAGCTTAGGACAGGGGGCCGAGCAGTACTTC.

The chain recombines TRBV30 with TRBJ2-3, with D possibly being TRBD2 (5 bases). Between the trimmed V and J ends, which lost 0 bases and 0 bases, there was a span of 10 bases. Germline CDR1 GTSNPN, CDR2 SVGIG (reference sequence). The CDR3 runs 15 residues. In DNA form, the CDR3 reads TGTGCCTGGAGTGTAGCGGAAGCTAGCACAGATACGCAGTATTTT. Residues: CAWSVAEASTDTQYF.

V gene TRBV27 combines with J gene TRBJ2-7; weak D call: TRBD1 (5 bases). Looked up from germline, CDR1 is MNHEY and CDR2 is SMNVEV (reference sequence). The ends were cut back, 3 bases at V and 3 bases at J, with 6 bases in the middle. This CDR3 contains 12 residues. The CDR3: CASSFRGYEQYF. CDR3 DNA: TGTGCCAGCAGTTTTAGGGGCTACGAGCAGTACTTC.

The chain uses TRBV11-2 and TRBJ1-6; 7 nucleotides agree with TRBD1. CDR1 SGHAT and CDR2 FQNNGV come from the germline V gene. This CDR3 has 14 residues. V lost 3 bases, J lost 8 bases, and 4 bases stayed unmatched. The DNA for the CDR3 is TGTGCCAGCAGCTTCTCAGGGGGGCATTCACCCCTCCACTTT. This encodes CASSFSGGHSPLHF.

This sequence joins TRBV4-1 and TRBJ2-1; D not resolved. CDR3 length: 12 residues. Per germline, CDR1 MGHRA and CDR2 YSYEKL. Deletions cut 4 bases from V and 6 bases from J, with 7 bases between. The CDR3 nucleotides are TGCGCCAGCAGCCCTACCCCCAATGAGCAGTTCTTC. It encodes CASSPTPNEQFF.

This clone was seen only a few times. This chain links TRBV6-5 with TRBJ1-5; weak D call: TRBD1 (5 bases). The germline V gene encodes CDR1 MNHEY and CDR2 SVGAGI. Trimming removed 2 bases at V and 2 bases at J, with 7 bases between. This CDR3 contains 14 residues. CDR3 nucleotides: TGTGCCAGCAGTTACCAGGGCGGCAATCAGCCCCAGCATTTT. It specifies CASSYQGGNQPQHF.

This chain uses TRBV19 with TRBJ2-3; the D is unclear. The CDR3 spans 13 residues. V lost 6 bases and J 1 base, leaving 8 bases between the germline ends. Per germline, CDR1 LNHDA and CDR2 SQIVND (reference sequence). DNA for the CDR3: TGTGCCAGTAGCCTACCCGGCACAGATACGCAGTATTTT. As protein: CASSLPGTDTQYF.

The J gene is TRBJ2-2, the V gene TRBV6-5; the D gene is possibly TRBD1 (6 bases). V lost 6 bases and J lost 2, with 10 bases in between. Germline V gene sequence: CDR1 MNHEY, CDR2 SVGAGI. The CDR3 extends over 14 amino acids. CDR3 amino acids: CASRRDTNTGELFF. The CDR3 bases are TGTGCCAGCAGGAGGGACACCAACACCGGGGAGCTGTTTTTT.